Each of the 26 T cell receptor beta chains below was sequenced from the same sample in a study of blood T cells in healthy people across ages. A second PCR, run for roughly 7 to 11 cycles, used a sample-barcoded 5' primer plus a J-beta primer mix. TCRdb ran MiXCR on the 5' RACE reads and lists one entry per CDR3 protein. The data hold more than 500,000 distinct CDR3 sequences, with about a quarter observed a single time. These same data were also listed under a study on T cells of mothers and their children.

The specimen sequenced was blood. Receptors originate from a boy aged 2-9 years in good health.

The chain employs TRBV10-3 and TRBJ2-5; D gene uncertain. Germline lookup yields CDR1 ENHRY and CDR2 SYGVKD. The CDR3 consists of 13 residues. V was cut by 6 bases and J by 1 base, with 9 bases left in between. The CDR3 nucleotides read TGTGCCATCAGCGCTCAGGCCCAAGAGACCCAGTACTTC. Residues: CAISAQAQETQYF.

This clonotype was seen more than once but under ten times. This chain's CDR3 is CASSQGQGSGQPQHF. DNA of the CDR3: TGTGCCAGCAGCCAAGGACAGGGATCGGGACAGCCCCAGCATTTT. The rearrangement joins TRBV3-1 to TRBJ1-5, with 7 positions matching TRBD1. Unmatched junction bases numbered 7, after V lost 1 base and J lost 7 bases. CDR3 length: 15 residues. The germline V gene has CDR1 LGHDT and CDR2 YNNKEL (reference sequence).

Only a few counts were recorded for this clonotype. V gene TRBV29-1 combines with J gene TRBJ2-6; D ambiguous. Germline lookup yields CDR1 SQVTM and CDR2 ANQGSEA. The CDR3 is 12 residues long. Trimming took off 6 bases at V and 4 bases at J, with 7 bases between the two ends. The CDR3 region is CSVRSGANVLTF. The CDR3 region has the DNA TGCAGCGTGAGGTCGGGGGCCAACGTCCTGACTTTC.

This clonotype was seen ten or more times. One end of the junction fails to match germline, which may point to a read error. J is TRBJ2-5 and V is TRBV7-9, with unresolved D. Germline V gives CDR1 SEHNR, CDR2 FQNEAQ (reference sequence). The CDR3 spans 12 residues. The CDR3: CASSLRVETQYF. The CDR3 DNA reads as TGCGCCAGCAGCCTAAGAGTGGAGACCCAGTACTTC.

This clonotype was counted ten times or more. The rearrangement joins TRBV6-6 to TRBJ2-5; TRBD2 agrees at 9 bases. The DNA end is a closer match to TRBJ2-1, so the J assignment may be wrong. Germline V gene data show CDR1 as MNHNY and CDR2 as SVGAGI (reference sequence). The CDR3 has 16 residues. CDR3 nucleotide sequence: TGTGCCAGCAGTTACTGGGGGGGTAGCGGGAGAGGTGAGCAGTTCTTC. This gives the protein CASSYWGGSGRGEQFF.

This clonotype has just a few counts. DNA of the CDR3: TGTGCCAGCAGCCTCCCGGGATATACAGGGGAAGAACGGACTGAAGCTTTCTTT. This translates into CASSLPGYTGEERTEAFF. The V and J genes are TRBV13 and TRBJ1-1; 7 bases are a match to TRBD1. The length of the CDR3 is 18 residues. From germline, CDR1 is PRHDT and CDR2 FYEKMQ (reference sequence). With V trimmed by 5 bases and J by 5 bases, 20 bases remained unmatched.

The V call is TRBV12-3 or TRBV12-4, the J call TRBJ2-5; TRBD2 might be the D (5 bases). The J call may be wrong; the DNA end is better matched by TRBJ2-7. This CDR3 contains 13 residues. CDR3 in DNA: TGTGCCAGCAGTTTGCGGGCTAACTACGAGCAGTACTTC. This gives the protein CASSLRANYEQYF.

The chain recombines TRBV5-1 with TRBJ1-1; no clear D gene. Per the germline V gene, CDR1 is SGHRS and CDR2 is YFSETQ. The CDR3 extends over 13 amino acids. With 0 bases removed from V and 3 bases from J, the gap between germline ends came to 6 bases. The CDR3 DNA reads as TGCGCCAGCAGCTTGGCAGGTCACACTGAAGCTTTCTTT. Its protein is CASSLAGHTEAFF.

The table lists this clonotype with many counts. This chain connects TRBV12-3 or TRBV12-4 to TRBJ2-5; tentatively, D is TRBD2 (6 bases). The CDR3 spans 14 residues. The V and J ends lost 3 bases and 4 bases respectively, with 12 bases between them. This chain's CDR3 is CASSLAGRRETQYF. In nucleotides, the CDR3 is TGTGCCAGCAGTTTGGCAGGGAGGCGAGAGACCCAGTACTTC.

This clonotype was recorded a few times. Here the CDR3 reads CASSPQGYQPQHF. The DNA for the CDR3 is TGTGCCAGCAGCCCACAGGGCTATCAGCCCCAGCATTTT. The V call is TRBV7-6, the J call TRBJ1-5, with D possibly TRBD1 on 6 matching bases. The V gene's germline CDR1 is SGHVS and CDR2 FNYEAQ. The V and J ends lost 5 bases and 5 bases respectively, with 10 bases between them. CDR3 length: 13 residues.

The CDR3 DNA is TGCAGTGCTACAAGGACTAGCGGTCAAGAGACCCAGTACTTC. As protein: CSATRTSGQETQYF. The genes are TRBV20-1 and TRBJ2-5, with 10 bases identical to TRBD2. The junction had 4 bases not matched to a gene; V was cut back by 4 bases and J by 2 bases. CDR1 is DFQATT, CDR2 SNEGSKA, per germline (reference sequence). This CDR3 is 14 amino acids long.

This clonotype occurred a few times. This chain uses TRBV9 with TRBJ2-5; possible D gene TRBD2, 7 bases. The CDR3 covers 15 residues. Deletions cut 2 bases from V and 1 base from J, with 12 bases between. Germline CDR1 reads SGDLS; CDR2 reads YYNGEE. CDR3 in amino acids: CASSVAGALQETQYF. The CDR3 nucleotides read TGTGCCAGCAGCGTGGCGGGGGCCCTCCAAGAGACCCAGTACTTC.

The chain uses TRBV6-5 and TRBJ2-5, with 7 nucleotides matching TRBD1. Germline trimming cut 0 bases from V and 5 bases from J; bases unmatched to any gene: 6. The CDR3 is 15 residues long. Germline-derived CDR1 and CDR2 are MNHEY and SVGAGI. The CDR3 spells CASSYSATGWETQYF. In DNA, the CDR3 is TGTGCCAGCAGTTACTCCGCGACAGGGTGGGAGACCCAGTACTTC.

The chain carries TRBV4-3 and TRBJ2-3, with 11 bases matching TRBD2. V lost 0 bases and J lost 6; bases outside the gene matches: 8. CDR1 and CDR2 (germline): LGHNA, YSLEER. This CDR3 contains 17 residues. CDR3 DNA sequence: TGCGCCAGCAGCCAAGATTTGGTAGCGGGAGGGGAGGATACGCAGTATTTT. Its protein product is CASSQDLVAGGEDTQYF.

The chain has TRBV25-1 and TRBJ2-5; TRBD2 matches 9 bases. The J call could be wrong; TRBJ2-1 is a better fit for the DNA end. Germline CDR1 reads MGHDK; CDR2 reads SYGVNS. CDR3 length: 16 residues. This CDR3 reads CASSDSNAGGPNEQFF. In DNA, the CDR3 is TGTGCCAGCAGTGACTCTAATGCGGGAGGGCCTAATGAGCAGTTCTTC.

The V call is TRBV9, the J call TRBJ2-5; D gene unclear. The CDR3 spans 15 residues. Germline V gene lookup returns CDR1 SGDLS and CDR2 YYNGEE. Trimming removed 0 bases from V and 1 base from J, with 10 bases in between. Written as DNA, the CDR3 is TGTGCCAGCAGCGTAGCTTGGAGCGCCCAAGAGACCCAGTACTTC. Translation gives CASSVAWSAQETQYF.

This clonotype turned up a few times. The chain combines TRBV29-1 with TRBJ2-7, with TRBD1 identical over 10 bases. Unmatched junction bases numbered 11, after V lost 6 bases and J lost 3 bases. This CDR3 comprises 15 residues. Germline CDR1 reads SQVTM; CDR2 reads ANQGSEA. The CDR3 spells CSVETVTGGFYEQYF. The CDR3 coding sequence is TGCAGCGTCGAGACCGTGACAGGGGGCTTCTACGAGCAGTACTTC.

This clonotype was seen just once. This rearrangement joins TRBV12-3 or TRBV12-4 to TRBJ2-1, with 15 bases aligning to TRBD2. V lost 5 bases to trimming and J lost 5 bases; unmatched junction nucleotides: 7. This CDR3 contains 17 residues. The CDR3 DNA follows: TGTGCCAGCAGTCCCCGAGGGACTAGCGGGGGGAACAATGAGCAGTTCTTC. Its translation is CASSPRGTSGGNNEQFF.

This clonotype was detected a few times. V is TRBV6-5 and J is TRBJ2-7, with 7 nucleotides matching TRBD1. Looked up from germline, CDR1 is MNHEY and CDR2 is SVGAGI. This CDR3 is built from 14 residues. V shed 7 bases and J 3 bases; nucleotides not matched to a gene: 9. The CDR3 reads CASKRQGFGYEQYF. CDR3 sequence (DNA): TGTGCCAGCAAGAGACAGGGATTTGGCTACGAGCAGTACTTC.

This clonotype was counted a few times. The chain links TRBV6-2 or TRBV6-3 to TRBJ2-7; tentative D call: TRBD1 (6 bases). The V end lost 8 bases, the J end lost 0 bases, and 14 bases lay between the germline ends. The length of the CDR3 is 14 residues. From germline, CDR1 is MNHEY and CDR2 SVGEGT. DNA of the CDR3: TGTGCCAGCGGCGTAGGGGGTAGCTCCTACGAGCAGTACTTC. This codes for CASGVGGSSYEQYF.

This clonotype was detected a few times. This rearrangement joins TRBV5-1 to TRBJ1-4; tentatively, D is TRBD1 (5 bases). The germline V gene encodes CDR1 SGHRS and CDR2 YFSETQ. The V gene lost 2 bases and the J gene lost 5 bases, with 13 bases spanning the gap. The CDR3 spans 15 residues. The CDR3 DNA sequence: TGCGCCAGCAGCTTAACGGGACGGGAAAATGAAAAACTGTTTTTT. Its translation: CASSLTGRENEKLFF.

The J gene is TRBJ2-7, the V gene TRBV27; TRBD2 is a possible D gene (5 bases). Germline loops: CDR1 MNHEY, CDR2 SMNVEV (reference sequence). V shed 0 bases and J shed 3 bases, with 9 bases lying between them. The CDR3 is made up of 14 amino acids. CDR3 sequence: CASSLSIGLYEQYF. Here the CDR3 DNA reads TGTGCCAGCAGTTTATCGATCGGACTCTACGAGCAGTACTTC.

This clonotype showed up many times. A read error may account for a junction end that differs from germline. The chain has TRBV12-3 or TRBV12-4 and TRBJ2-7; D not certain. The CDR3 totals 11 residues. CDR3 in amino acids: CASSSYYHQSF. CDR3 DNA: TGTGCCAGCAGTTCCTACTACCACCAAAGCTTC.

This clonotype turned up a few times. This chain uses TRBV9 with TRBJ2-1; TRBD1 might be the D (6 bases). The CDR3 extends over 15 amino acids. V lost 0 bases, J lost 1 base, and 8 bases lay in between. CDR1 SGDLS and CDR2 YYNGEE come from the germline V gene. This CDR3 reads CASSVGGTSYNEQFF. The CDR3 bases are TGTGCCAGCAGCGTAGGTGGGACATCCTACAATGAGCAGTTCTTC.

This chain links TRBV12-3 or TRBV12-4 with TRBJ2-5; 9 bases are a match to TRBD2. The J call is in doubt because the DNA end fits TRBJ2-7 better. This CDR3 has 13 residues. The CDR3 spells CASTTDSGGEQYF. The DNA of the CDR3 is TGTGCCAGCACCACGGATAGCGGGGGCGAGCAGTACTTC.

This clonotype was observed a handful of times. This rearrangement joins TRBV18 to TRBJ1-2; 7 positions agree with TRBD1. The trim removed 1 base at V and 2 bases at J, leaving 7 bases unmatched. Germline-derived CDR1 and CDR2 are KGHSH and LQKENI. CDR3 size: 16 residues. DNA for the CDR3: TGTGCCAGCTCACCACTACCGGGACAGACAAACTATGGCTACACCTTC. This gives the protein CASSPLPGQTNYGYTF. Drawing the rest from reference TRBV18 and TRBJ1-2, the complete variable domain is NAGVMQNPRHLVRRRGQEARLRCSPMKGHSHVYWYRQLPEEGLKFMVYLQKENIIDESGMPKERFSAEFPKEGPSILRIQQVVRGDSAAYFCASSPLPGQTNYGYTFGSGTRLTVV.